This TCR beta chain was profiled in a study of blood T cell repertoires in COVID-19. Looking at the study overall: The United States, Italy and Spain provided the acute and convalescent COVID-19 samples.

The table came from immunoSEQ multiplex PCR; TCRdb's copy has only in-frame clones and leaves some out. This sample has roughly 260,000 clones; roughly 84% occur once, and the top ten carry roughly 3%. There are 16 residues in the CDR3. CDR1 and CDR2 from the germline V gene are SGHVS and FNYEAQ. With 4 bases clipped from V and 9 bases from J, the junction kept 15 bases outside the gene matches. The genes are TRBV7-6 and TRBJ2-1, with 7 bases matching TRBD2. The clonotype comes from a woman younger than 30 with acute or convalescent COVID-19. The sample was peripheral blood. The CDR3 DNA follows: TGTGCCAGCAGCTCCCTCTCCACTACTAGCGTCGGTGAGCAGTTCTTC. It codes for CASSSLSTTSVGEQFF.